These T cell receptor beta chains were read from a single sample in a study of blood T cell repertoires in COVID-19. Measured with immunoSEQ multiplex PCR; TCRdb has only the in-frame clones, and not every one. This sample yields about 240,000 clones, of which around 87% are seen a single time; 10% belongs to the top ten. Sequencing was done on a sample of peripheral blood. These receptor sequences come from a woman aged 45 to 65 with COVID-19, enrolled during active disease. Each CDR3 is given with its conserved first and last residue. Each record gives: D gene, CDR3 length, V gene, J gene, clone size, CDR3 protein, CDR3 DNA. D genes are given only for firm matches. Some rows have no size entry. The others give once, few or many, or a class for an expanded clone.

>.|13|TRBV14|TRBJ1-3|.
CASSQGRGGTIYF
TGTGCCAGCAGCCAAGGAAGGGGCGGCACCATATATTTT
>.|13|TRBV12-3/TRBV12-4|TRBJ1-1|.
CASSSSGNTEAFF
TGTGCCAGCAGTTCCTCCGGGAACACTGAAGCTTTCTTT
>TRBD2|15|TRBV5-1|TRBJ2-3|.
CASSVTSGGADTQYF
TGCGCCAGCAGCGTGACTAGCGGGGGGGCAGATACGCAGTATTTT
>.|13|TRBV4-3|TRBJ2-3|.
CASSQSAADTQYF
TGCGCCAGCAGCCAATCGGCGGCGGATACGCAGTATTTT
>TRBD1|14|TRBV6-5|TRBJ1-6|once
CASSTGTGTSPLHF
TGTGCCAGCAGTACTGGGACAGGGACTTCACCCCTCCACTTT
>TRBD1|15|TRBV13|TRBJ2-1|.
CASSFRTGIRNEQFF
TGTGCCAGCAGCTTTCGGACAGGGATTCGCAATGAGCAGTTCTTC
>.|16|TRBV5-1|TRBJ1-1|.
CASSLGAGNMNTEAFF
TGCGCCAGCAGCTTGGGTGCAGGGAACATGAACACTGAAGCTTTCTTT
>TRBD2|21|TRBV7-3|TRBJ2-1|few
CASTPSGRAGGHNRYYNEQFF
TGTGCCAGCACCCCTAGCGGTCGAGCGGGGGGGCATAATCGTTACTACAATGAGCAGTTCTTC
>TRBD1|15|TRBV5-1|TRBJ1-2|.
CASSLAGGSYYGYTF
TGCGCCAGCAGCTTGGCAGGGGGCTCGTACTATGGCTACACCTTC
>TRBD1|14|TRBV14|TRBJ2-3|.
CASSQGQGASTQYF
TGTGCCAGCAGCCAGGGACAGGGGGCAAGTACGCAGTATTTT
>.|15|TRBV19|TRBJ2-6|.
CASTSASSGANVLTF
TGTGCCAGTACTTCAGCGAGCTCTGGGGCCAACGTCCTGACTTTC
>.|13|TRBV2|TRBJ2-3|.
CASSGQGGDTQYF
TGTGCCAGCAGTGGCCAGGGGGGAGATACGCAGTATTTT
>.|15|TRBV7-2|TRBJ1-2|.
CASSLPPLLGYGYTF
TGTGCCAGCAGCCTACCACCCCTTCTAGGCTATGGCTACACCTTC
>TRBD1|13|TRBV30|TRBJ2-2|.
CAWTNRGTGELFF
TGTGCCTGGACCAACAGGGGAACCGGGGAGCTGTTTTTT
>.|13|TRBV12-3/TRBV12-4|TRBJ1-2|.
CASSGTPDYGYTF
TGTGCCAGCAGCGGGACACCTGACTATGGCTACACCTTC
>.|14|TRBV5-1|TRBJ2-7|.
CASSLVGRSYEQYF
TGCGCCAGCAGCTTGGTTGGGCGCTCATACGAGCAGTACTTC
>TRBD1|13|TRBV18|TRBJ2-4|.
CASSPGDSTIQYF
TGTGCCAGCTCACCGGGGGACAGCACTATTCAGTACTTC
>TRBD1|14|TRBV2|TRBJ1-2|.
CASRLGQGVFGYTF
TGTGCCAGCAGACTCGGACAGGGGGTGTTTGGCTACACCTTC
>.|14|TRBV11-2|TRBJ1-5|.
CASSSTVTNQPQHF
TGTGCCAGCAGCTCGACAGTCACCAATCAGCCCCAGCATTTT
>.|13|TRBV10-1|TRBJ2-1|once
CASSMDFYNEQFF
TGCGCCAGCAGTATGGACTTTTACAATGAGCAGTTCTTC
>TRBD2|16|TRBV5-1|TRBJ2-3|many
CASRGSGGAGTDTQYF
TGCGCCAGCAGAGGAAGCGGGGGGGCCGGAACAGATACGCAGTATTTT
>TRBD1|19|TRBV14|TRBJ1-1|once
CASSRFPTGQGSVVPEAFF
TGTGCCAGCAGCCGCTTCCCGACGGGACAGGGGAGTGTGGTCCCTGAAGCTTTCTTT
>TRBD1|15|TRBV7-2|TRBJ1-2|.
CASSRTSAGGEGYTF
TGTGCCAGCAGCCGCACCTCAGCAGGGGGCGAGGGCTACACCTTC
>TRBD1|17|TRBV7-6|TRBJ1-4|.
CASSLRDRGSINEKLFF
TGTGCCAGCAGCTTACGGGACAGGGGGTCTATTAATGAAAAACTGTTTTTT
>.|11|TRBV5-1|TRBJ1-2|.
CASADSQGYTF
TGCGCCAGCGCCGACAGTCAGGGCTACACCTTC
>.|13|TRBV9|TRBJ2-1|.
CASSVAGWNEQFF
TGTGCCAGCAGCGTAGCAGGGTGGAATGAGCAGTTCTTC
>TRBD1|14|TRBV19|TRBJ2-7|once
CASSIWDRSYEQYF
TGTGCCAGTAGTATCTGGGACAGATCCTACGAGCAGTACTTC
>TRBD2|17|TRBV5-4|TRBJ2-1|once
CASSLPQASGVGDEQFF
TGTGCCAGCAGCTTGCCCCAGGCTAGCGGGGTCGGCGATGAGCAGTTCTTC
>.|18|TRBV21-1|TRBJ2-3|.
CASSKKGRTGGITDTQYF
TGTGCCAGCAGCAAAAAAGGGAGGACAGGGGGTATCACAGATACGCAGTATTTT
>.|15|TRBV10-3|TRBJ2-3|.
CAITQTGPSTDTQYF
TGTGCCATCACCCAAACAGGACCCTCCACAGATACGCAGTATTTT
>TRBD1|14|TRBV6-2/TRBV6-3|TRBJ2-7|once
CASSLTGVAYEQYF
TGTGCCAGCAGTCTAACAGGGGTAGCCTACGAGCAGTACTTC
>TRBD2|19|TRBV5-1|TRBJ2-5|.
CASSLGLAGGQNNQETQYF
TGCGCCAGCAGCTTGGGGCTGGCGGGGGGTCAAAACAACCAAGAGACCCAGTACTTC
>.|13|TRBV28|TRBJ1-5|.
CASHGSYNQPQHF
TGTGCCAGCCACGGGAGCTACAATCAGCCCCAGCATTTT
>TRBD1|15|TRBV4-1|TRBJ1-3|.
CASSQPGGTGNTIYF
TGCGCCAGCAGCCAGCCAGGGGGCACTGGAAACACCATATATTTT
>.|17|TRBV12-2|TRBJ1-6|.
CASRDHYRGRANSPLHF
TGTGCAAGTCGCGACCATTACAGGGGAAGGGCTAATTCACCCCTCCACTTT
>.|13|TRBV19|TRBJ2-2|.
CASCHQSSGELFF
TGTGCCAGCTGCCACCAGTCCAGCGGGGAGCTGTTTTTT
>TRBD1|14|TRBV24-1|TRBJ2-7|once
CATSRTGTLNEQYF
TGTGCCACCAGCCGGACAGGAACATTGAACGAGCAGTACTTC
>.|13|TRBV19|TRBJ1-2|.
CASSATPNYGYTF
TGTGCCAGTAGTGCGACACCCAACTATGGCTACACCTTC
>.|15|TRBV19|TRBJ1-1|.
CASSREVGRNTEAFF
TGTGCCAGTAGTCGCGAGGTGGGGCGGAACACTGAAGCTTTCTTT
>TRBD2|16|TRBV2|TRBJ2-3|once
CASRGLAGGPVRWQYF
TGTGCCAGCAGAGGACTAGCGGGGGGCCCCGTGCGATGGCAGTATTTT
>.|16|TRBV21-1|TRBJ2-7|.
CASSKHHTQVSYEQYF
TGTGCCAGCAGCAAACATCATACCCAGGTCTCCTACGAGCAGTACTTC
>.|14|TRBV5-4|TRBJ2-3|once
CASSTRHRTDTQYF
TGTGCCAGCAGCACTCGTCATCGCACAGATACGCAGTATTTT
>TRBD1|16|TRBV5-1|TRBJ2-2|few
CASSPRTGKATGELFF
TGCGCCAGCAGCCCCCGGACAGGGAAGGCCACCGGGGAGCTGTTTTTT
>TRBD1|15|TRBV19|TRBJ2-5|.
CASSTGTGRKETQYF
TGTGCCAGTAGTACCGGGACAGGGAGGAAAGAGACCCAGTACTTC